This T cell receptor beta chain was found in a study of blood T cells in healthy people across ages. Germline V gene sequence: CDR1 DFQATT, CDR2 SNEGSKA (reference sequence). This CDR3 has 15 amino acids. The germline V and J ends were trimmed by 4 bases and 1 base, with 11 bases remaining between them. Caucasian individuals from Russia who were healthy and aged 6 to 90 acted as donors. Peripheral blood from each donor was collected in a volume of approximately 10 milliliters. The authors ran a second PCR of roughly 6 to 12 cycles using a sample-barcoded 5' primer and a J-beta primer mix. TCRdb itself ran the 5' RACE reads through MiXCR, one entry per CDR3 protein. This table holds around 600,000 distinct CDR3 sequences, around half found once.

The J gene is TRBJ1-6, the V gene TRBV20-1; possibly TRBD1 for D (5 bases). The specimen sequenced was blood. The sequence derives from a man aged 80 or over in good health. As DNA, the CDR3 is TGCAGTGCTACCCGGGACGCTTCCTATAATTCACCCCTCCACTTT. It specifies CSATRDASYNSPLHF.